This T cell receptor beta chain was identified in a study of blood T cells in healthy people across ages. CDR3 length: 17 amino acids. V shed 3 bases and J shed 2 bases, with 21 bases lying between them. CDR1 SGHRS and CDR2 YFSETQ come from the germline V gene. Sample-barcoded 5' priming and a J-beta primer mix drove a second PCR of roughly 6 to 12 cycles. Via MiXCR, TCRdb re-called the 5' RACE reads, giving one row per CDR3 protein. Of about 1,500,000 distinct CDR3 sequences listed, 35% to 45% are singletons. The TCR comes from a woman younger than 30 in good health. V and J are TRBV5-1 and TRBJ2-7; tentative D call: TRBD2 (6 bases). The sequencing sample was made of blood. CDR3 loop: CASSSPPGTPPTYEQYF. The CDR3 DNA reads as TGCGCCAGCAGCTCGCCCCCTGGGACTCCACCCACCTACGAGCAGTACTTC. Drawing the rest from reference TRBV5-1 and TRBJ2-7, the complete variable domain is KAGVTQTPRYLIKTRGQQVTLSCSPISGHRSVSWYQQTPGQGLQFLFEYFSETQRNKGNFPGRFSGRQFSNSRSEMNVSTLELGDSALYLCASSSPPGTPPTYEQYFGPGTRLTVT.